The present TCR beta chain was sequenced within a study of blood T cell repertoires in COVID-19. Measured with immunoSEQ multiplex PCR; TCRdb has only the in-frame clones, and not every one. The table lists around 400,000 clones, 70% to 90% of them singletons. This clone was seen a few times. This CDR3 is built from 14 residues. The J segment lost 3 bases and the V segment lost 4 bases, leaving 2 bases of the junction unmatched. Per germline, CDR1 LGHDT and CDR2 YNNKEL (reference sequence). The rearrangement links TRBV3-1 (or the pseudogene TRBV3-2) to TRBJ2-2; 7 nucleotides align to TRBD2. The sequencing sample was made of PBMCs or T cells enriched from blood (not recorded which). This receptor was obtained from a young woman who had been exposed to COVID-19. DNA for the CDR3: TGTGCCAGCAGCCCGGGGGGTTACACCGGGGAGCTGTTTTTT. This translates into CASSPGGYTGELFF.